This T cell receptor (beta chain) was observed in a study of T cell responses to AZD1222 COVID-19 vaccine. This table comes from immunoSEQ multiplex PCR, and its TCRdb copy is limited to in-frame clones, with some not included. Found here are over 100,000 clones, roughly 84% of them singletons; the top ten hold over 15%. With 4 bases removed from V and 9 bases from J, the gap between germline ends came to 15 bases. The V gene's germline CDR1 is SGHNT and CDR2 YENEEA. CDR3 length: 13 amino acids. The chain carries TRBV11-3 and TRBJ1-1, with TRBD1 as a possible D gene (6 bases). The source material was peripheral blood, sampled on day 0 of AZD1222 vaccination. The source is an adult in good health. CDR3 sequence reads: CASSSNRQGKAFF. The CDR3 nucleotides read TGTGCCAGCAGCTCTAACCGCCAGGGGAAAGCTTTCTTT.